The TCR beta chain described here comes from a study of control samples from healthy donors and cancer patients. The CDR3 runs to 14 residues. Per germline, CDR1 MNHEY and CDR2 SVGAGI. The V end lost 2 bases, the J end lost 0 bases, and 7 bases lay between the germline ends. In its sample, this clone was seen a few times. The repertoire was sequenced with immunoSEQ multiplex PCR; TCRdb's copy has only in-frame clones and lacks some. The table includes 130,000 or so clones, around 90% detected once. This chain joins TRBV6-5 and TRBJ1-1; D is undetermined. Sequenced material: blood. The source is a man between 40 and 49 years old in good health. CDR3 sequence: CASSYRSLNTEAFF. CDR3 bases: TGTGCCAGCAGTTACCGTTCTTTGAACACTGAAGCTTTCTTT.